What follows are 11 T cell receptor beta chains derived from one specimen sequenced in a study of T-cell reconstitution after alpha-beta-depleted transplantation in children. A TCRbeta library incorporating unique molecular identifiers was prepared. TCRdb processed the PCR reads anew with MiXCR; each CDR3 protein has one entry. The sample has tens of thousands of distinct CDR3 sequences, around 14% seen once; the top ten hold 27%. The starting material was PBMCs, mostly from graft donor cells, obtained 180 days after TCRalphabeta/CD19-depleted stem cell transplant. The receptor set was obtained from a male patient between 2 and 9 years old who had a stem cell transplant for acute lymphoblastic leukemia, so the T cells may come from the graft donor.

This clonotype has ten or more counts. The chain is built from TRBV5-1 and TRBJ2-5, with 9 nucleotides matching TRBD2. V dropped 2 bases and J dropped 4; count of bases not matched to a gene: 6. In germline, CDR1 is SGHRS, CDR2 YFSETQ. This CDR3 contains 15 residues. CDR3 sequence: CASSFGGRAGETQYF. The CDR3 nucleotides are TGCGCCAGCAGCTTTGGCGGGAGGGCCGGAGAGACCCAGTACTTC.

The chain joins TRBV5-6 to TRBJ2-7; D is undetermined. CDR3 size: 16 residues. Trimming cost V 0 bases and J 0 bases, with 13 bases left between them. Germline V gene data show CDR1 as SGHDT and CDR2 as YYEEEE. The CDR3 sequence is CASSLAARSYSYEQYF. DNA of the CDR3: TGTGCCAGCAGCTTGGCAGCGAGAAGCTACTCCTACGAGCAGTACTTC.

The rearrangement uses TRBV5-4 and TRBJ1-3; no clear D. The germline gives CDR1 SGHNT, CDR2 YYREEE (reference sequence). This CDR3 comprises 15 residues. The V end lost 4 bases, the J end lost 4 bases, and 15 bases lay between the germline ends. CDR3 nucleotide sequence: TGTGCCAGCAGCCGTACGGGAAGATCGGGAAACACCATATATTTT. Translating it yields CASSRTGRSGNTIYF.

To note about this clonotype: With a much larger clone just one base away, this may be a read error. CDR3 DNA sequence: TGTGCCATCAAAGGACAGGGCGATCACCCCCAGCATTTT. Its translation is CAIKGQGDHPQHF. V gene TRBV10-3 combines with J gene TRBJ1-5; 8 bases line up with TRBD1. This CDR3 contains 13 residues. Germline assignment: CDR1 ENHRY and CDR2 SYGVKD.

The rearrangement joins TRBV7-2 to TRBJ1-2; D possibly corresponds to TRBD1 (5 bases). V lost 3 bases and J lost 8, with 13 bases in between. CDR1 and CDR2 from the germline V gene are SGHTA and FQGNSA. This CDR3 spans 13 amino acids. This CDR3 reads CASSLTVESGYTF. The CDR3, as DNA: TGTGCCAGCAGCTTGACAGTGGAGAGCGGCTACACCTTC.

The DNA of the CDR3 is TGTGCCAGCAGTGACTTCATGCAGGGGCCTACTAACTATGGCTACACCTTC. Translated, it gives CASSDFMQGPTNYGYTF. The genes are TRBV6-1 and TRBJ1-2; TRBD1 is a possible D gene (6 bases). Germline V lookup: CDR1 MNHNS, CDR2 SASEGT. This CDR3 contains 17 residues. V was pared by 3 bases and J by 0 bases, with 17 bases between.

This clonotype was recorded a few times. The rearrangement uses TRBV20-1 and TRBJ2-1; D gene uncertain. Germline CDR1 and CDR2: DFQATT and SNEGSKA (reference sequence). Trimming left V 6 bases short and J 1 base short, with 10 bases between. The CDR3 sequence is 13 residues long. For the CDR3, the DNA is TGCAGTGCCAGTAGGTTTTCCTACAATGAGCAGTTCTTC. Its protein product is CSASRFSYNEQFF.

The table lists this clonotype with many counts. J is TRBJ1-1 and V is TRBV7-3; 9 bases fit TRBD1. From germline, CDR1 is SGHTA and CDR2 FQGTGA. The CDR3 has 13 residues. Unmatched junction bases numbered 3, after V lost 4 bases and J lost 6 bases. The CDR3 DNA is TGTGCCAGCAGCTGGGACAGGGAGGCTGAAGCTTTCTTT. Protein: CASSWDREAEAFF. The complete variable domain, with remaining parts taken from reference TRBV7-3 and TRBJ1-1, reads GAGVSQTPSNKVTEKGKYVELRCDPISGHTALYWYRQSLGQGPEFLIYFQGTGAADDSGLPNDRFFAVRPEGSVSTLKIQRTERGDSAVYLCASSWDREAEAFFGQGTRLTVV.

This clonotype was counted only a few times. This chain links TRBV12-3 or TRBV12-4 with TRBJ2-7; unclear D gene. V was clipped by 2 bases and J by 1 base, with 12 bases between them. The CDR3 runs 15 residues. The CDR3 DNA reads TGTGCCAGCAGTTTACACGGACGACTTTCCTACGAGCAGTACTTC. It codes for CASSLHGRLSYEQYF.

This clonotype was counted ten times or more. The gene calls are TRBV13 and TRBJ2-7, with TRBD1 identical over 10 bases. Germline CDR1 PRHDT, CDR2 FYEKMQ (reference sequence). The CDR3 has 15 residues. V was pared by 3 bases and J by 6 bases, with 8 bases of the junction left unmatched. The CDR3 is CASSFRGQGRGEQYF. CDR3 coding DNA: TGTGCCAGCAGCTTCCGGGGACAGGGGAGGGGCGAGCAGTACTTC.

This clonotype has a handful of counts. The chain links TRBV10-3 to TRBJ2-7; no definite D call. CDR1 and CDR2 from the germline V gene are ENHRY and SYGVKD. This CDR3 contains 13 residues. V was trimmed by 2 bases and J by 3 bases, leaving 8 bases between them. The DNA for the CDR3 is TGTGCCATCAGTGAGGGGATTTACTACGAGCAGTACTTC. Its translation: CAISEGIYYEQYF.